What follows are 29 T cell receptor beta chains derived from one specimen sequenced in a study of molecular identifiers for immune sequencing clone quantification. MiXCR, run by TCRdb on the PCR reads, gives a single entry per CDR3 protein. The repertoire holds approximately 680,000 distinct CDR3 sequences, 25% seen once, with 0.78% in the top ten. Sequencing input: naive CD8+ T cells from blood, with Jurkat cell RNA spiked in. Subset described: FACS-sorted CD8+CD4-CCR7+CD45RA+ naive T cells. The source is a human donor in good health. Some libraries in this study had Jurkat cell RNA spiked in.

Only a few counts were recorded for this clonotype. The genes are TRBV27 and TRBJ2-3, with D perhaps matching TRBD2 (6 bases). The ends were cut back, 7 bases at V and 6 bases at J, with 17 bases in the middle. This CDR3 is built from 14 residues. Germline CDR1 is MNHEY and CDR2 is SMNVEV (reference sequence). CDR3 coding DNA: TGTGCCAGCACCGGTCGGGGGTACGCGGATACGCAGTATTTT. Its protein product is CASTGRGYADTQYF.

This clonotype was found a few times. The chain uses TRBV9 and TRBJ2-3; D not resolved. V shed 3 bases and J shed 4 bases, with 9 bases lying between them. This CDR3 has 13 residues. Per the germline V gene, CDR1 is SGDLS and CDR2 is YYNGEE. The CDR3 region is CASSAPIPDTQYF. The CDR3 DNA reads TGTGCCAGCAGCGCCCCAATTCCAGATACGCAGTATTTT.

The J gene is TRBJ2-5, the V gene TRBV5-6; 7 bases are a match to TRBD2. Germline V gene data show CDR1 as SGHDT and CDR2 as YYEEEE. The trim removed 2 bases at V and 4 bases at J, leaving 5 bases unmatched. There are 14 residues in the CDR3. The CDR3, as DNA: TGTGCCAGCAGCTTTTGGTCTAGCGGAGAGACCCAGTACTTC. This sequence encodes CASSFWSSGETQYF.

This clonotype has just a few counts. J is TRBJ1-2 and V is TRBV12-3 or TRBV12-4, with D unresolved. V lost 4 bases, J lost 0 bases, and 12 bases lay in between. The CDR3 extends over 15 amino acids. CDR3 protein: CASSSSGQTNYGYTF. The CDR3 nucleotides read TGTGCCAGCAGTTCCAGCGGCCAGACTAACTATGGCTACACCTTC.

The chain recombines TRBV10-1 with TRBJ2-3, with a possible D match to TRBD1 (6 bases). This CDR3 has 14 residues. Germline lookup yields CDR1 WNHNN and CDR2 SYGVQD (reference sequence). V lost 3 bases and J lost 2, with 9 bases in between. The CDR3: CASSEGGPTDTQYF. CDR3 nucleotides: TGCGCCAGCAGTGAAGGGGGACCCACAGATACGCAGTATTTT.

The V and J genes are TRBV30 and TRBJ1-4, with unresolved D. Germline CDR1 GTSNPN, CDR2 SVGIG (reference sequence). V shed 4 bases and J shed 6 bases, with 12 bases lying between them. CDR3 size: 13 residues. Here the CDR3 DNA reads TGTGCCTGGATGGACCTTAGGGATGAAAAACTGTTTTTT. This encodes CAWMDLRDEKLFF.

This clonotype was observed many times. This chain connects TRBV29-1 to TRBJ1-2; 7 bases agree with TRBD1. Trimming at V came to 4 bases and at J to 6 bases, leaving 8 bases not matched to a gene. Germline V gene sequence: CDR1 SQVTM, CDR2 ANQGSEA. This CDR3 region has 13 residues. The CDR3 DNA reads TGCAGCGTTGTGGCGACAGGGATCGATGGCTACACCTTC. Its translation is CSVVATGIDGYTF.

The chain has TRBV27 and TRBJ1-1; D perhaps matches TRBD1 (5 bases). Germline-derived CDR1 and CDR2 are MNHEY and SMNVEV (reference sequence). There are 18 residues in the CDR3. The V end lost 5 bases, the J end lost 2 bases, and 24 bases lay between the germline ends. This CDR3 is CASSPKWDRGDGNTEAFF. The CDR3, as DNA: TGTGCCAGCAGTCCCAAGTGGGACCGGGGGGATGGAAACACTGAAGCTTTCTTT.

This chain links TRBV2 with TRBJ2-3; D is undetermined. Looked up from germline, CDR1 is SNHLY and CDR2 is FYNNEI. The V and J ends lost 3 bases and 0 bases respectively, with 13 bases between them. The CDR3 is 16 residues long. In nucleotides, the CDR3 is TGTGCCAGCAGTGATTTGTCGGGTGCTAGCACAGATACGCAGTATTTT. Encoded protein: CASSDLSGASTDTQYF.

This clonotype was observed at least ten times. V usage is TRBV6-2 or TRBV6-3 and J usage is TRBJ2-3; TRBD2 matches at 10 bases. The germline V gene has CDR1 MNHEY and CDR2 SVGEGT. The V gene end was trimmed by 4 bases and the J gene end by 3 bases; junction bases not matched to a gene: 1. This CDR3 spans 14 amino acids. This CDR3 reads CASSSSGGTDTQYF. In nucleotides, the CDR3 is TGTGCCAGCAGTTCTAGCGGGGGAACAGATACGCAGTATTTT.

Points on this clonotype: Given a much more abundant clone one base away, this may be a read error. V is TRBV7-6 and J is TRBJ2-7; D call uncertain. This CDR3 has 13 amino acids. CDR1 and CDR2 (germline): SGHVS, FNYEAQ. The CDR3 DNA reads TGTGCCAGCAGCTCTTCCCCCAGGAACGAGCGGTACTTC. It encodes CASSSSPRNERYF.

V and J are TRBV3-1 and TRBJ2-5; possibly TRBD2 for D (5 bases). V lost 5 bases, J lost 2 bases, and 12 bases lay in between. Germline CDR1 and CDR2: LGHDT and YNNKEL (reference sequence). This CDR3 has 14 residues. The CDR3 loop is CASSWTLNQETQYF. The CDR3, as DNA: TGTGCCAGCAGCTGGACTCTGAATCAAGAGACCCAGTACTTC.

The rearrangement uses TRBV30 and TRBJ1-5, with 8 bases fitting TRBD1. The CDR3 contains 19 residues. After removal of 3 bases from V and 2 bases from J, the junction contained 18 bases not matched to a gene. Germline CDR1 reads GTSNPN; CDR2 reads SVGIG (reference sequence). The CDR3 region has the DNA TGTGCCTGGAGCGAAGAGGACAGGGTGTGGGTCTTCGGCAATCAGCCCCAGCATTTT. Translating gives CAWSEEDRVWVFGNQPQHF.

The J gene is TRBJ1-6, the V gene TRBV10-3; D remains ambiguous. CDR3 length: 17 residues. CDR1 and CDR2 from the germline V gene are ENHRY and SYGVKD. The germline V and J ends were trimmed by 0 bases and 0 bases, with 9 bases remaining between them. In DNA form, the CDR3 reads TGTGCCATCAGTGAGTCGATACAGAGCTCCTATAATTCACCCCTCCACTTT. Protein sequence: CAISESIQSSYNSPLHF.

This clonotype was picked up a small number of times. This sequence joins TRBV20-1 and TRBJ2-3, with 12 bases fitting TRBD2. The CDR3 extends over 17 amino acids. The germline gives CDR1 DFQATT, CDR2 SNEGSKA (reference sequence). V was clipped by 1 base and J by 4 bases; unmatched bases: 9. The CDR3 region is CSARVMTSGRGADTQYF. CDR3 DNA: TGCAGTGCTAGAGTTATGACTAGCGGGAGAGGGGCAGATACGCAGTATTTT.

This clonotype was detected only a few times. The CDR3 spells CASSFGLAGGLKSQYF. The CDR3 nucleotides read TGTGCCAGCAGCTTTGGACTAGCGGGGGGGCTTAAGTCGCAGTATTTT. The chain has TRBV13 and TRBJ2-3; TRBD2 matches at 15 bases. The J segment lost 10 bases and the V segment lost 3 bases, leaving 8 bases of the junction unmatched. CDR3 size: 16 residues. CDR1 and CDR2 (germline): PRHDT, FYEKMQ (reference sequence). Based on the CDR3 plus reference TRBV13 and TRBJ2-3, the full variable domain is AAGVIQSPRHLIKEKRETATLKCYPIPRHDTVYWYQQGPGQDPQFLISFYEKMQSDKGSIPDRFSAQQFSDYHSELNMSSLELGDSALYFCASSFGLAGGLKSQYFGPGTRLTVL.

The V and J genes are TRBV24-1 and TRBJ2-1; 8 nucleotides match TRBD1. Germline V gene sequence: CDR1 KGHDR, CDR2 SFDVKD. The CDR3 runs to 16 residues. Germline trimming cut 3 bases from V and 3 bases from J; bases unmatched to any gene: 6. CDR3 protein: CATSDDRGNIYNEQFF. The CDR3 nucleotides are TGTGCCACCAGTGATGACAGGGGAAACATCTACAATGAGCAGTTCTTC.

This clonotype came up many times. J is TRBJ2-2 and V is TRBV5-4, with 10 bases fitting TRBD2. V shed 2 bases, J shed 4 bases, and the junction held 5 bases outside the gene matches. The CDR3 consists of 16 residues. Germline V gene sequence: CDR1 SGHNT, CDR2 YYREEE (reference sequence). The CDR3: CASSFSGRPLTGELFF. In DNA, the CDR3 is TGTGCCAGCAGCTTTAGCGGGAGGCCGCTCACCGGGGAGCTGTTTTTT. The full variable domain, completed using reference TRBV5-4 and TRBJ2-2, is ETGVTQSPTHLIKTRGQQVTLRCSSQSGHNTVSWYQQALGQGPQFIFQYYREEENGRGNFPPRFSGLQFPNYSSELNVNALELDDSALYLCASSFSGRPLTGELFFGEGSRLTVL.

This clonotype has at least ten counts. This sequence joins TRBV5-4 and TRBJ2-4; unclear D gene. Deletions cut 4 bases from V and 2 bases from J, with 7 bases between. The germline CDR1 and CDR2 sequences are SGHNT and YYREEE (reference sequence). This CDR3 contains 13 residues. Written as DNA, the CDR3 is TGTGCCAGCAGCGGGCCCCCCAAAAACATTCAGTACTTC. This encodes CASSGPPKNIQYF.

A remark on this clonotype: A single base separates this from a much larger clone, so it may be a read error. The J gene is TRBJ2-7, the V gene TRBV27; 7 bases agree with TRBD1. With the DNA end fitting TRBJ2-1 better, the J assignment may be wrong. Germline V gene lookup returns CDR1 MNHEY and CDR2 SMNVEV (reference sequence). The CDR3 is 14 amino acids. In DNA form, the CDR3 reads TGTGCCAGCAGTTTAAACAAACAGGGGTACGAGCAGTTCTTC. Its translation is CASSLNKQGYEQFF.

This clonotype was detected ten times or more. V usage is TRBV5-1 and J usage is TRBJ2-7; 8 positions agree with TRBD1. CDR1 and CDR2 (germline): SGHRS, YFSETQ. V lost 2 bases and J lost 6; bases outside the gene matches: 7. The CDR3 has 14 amino acids. The CDR3, as DNA: TGCGCCAGCAGCTTCGGACAGGGCGGGTTCGAGCAGTACTTC. Its protein product is CASSFGQGGFEQYF.

About this clonotype itself: One junction end disagrees with the germline gene, perhaps due to a read error. The chain has TRBV27 and TRBJ2-5; D call uncertain. The CDR3 sequence is 11 residues long. Germline V gene lookup returns CDR1 MNHEY and CDR2 SMNVEV (reference sequence). CDR3 in amino acids: CASSFGESQYF. CDR3 nucleotides: TGTGCCAGCAGTTTCGGAGAGAGCCAGTACTTC.

This clonotype was seen repeatedly, ten times or more. This sequence joins TRBV4-1 and TRBJ1-2, with TRBD1 identical over 8 bases. This CDR3 has 15 residues. In germline, CDR1 is MGHRA, CDR2 YSYEKL. V lost 2 bases and J lost 7; bases outside the gene matches: 9. As DNA, the CDR3 is TGCGCCAGCAGCCAAATGCGGGACAGGTCATCTGGCTACACCTTC. It encodes CASSQMRDRSSGYTF.

In its sample, this clonotype was seen a few times. This rearrangement joins TRBV6-2 or TRBV6-3 to TRBJ1-1, with a weak D call TRBD1 (6 bases). The V and J ends lost 2 bases and 4 bases respectively, with 11 bases between them. Per the germline V gene, CDR1 is MNHEY and CDR2 is SVGEGT. The CDR3 contains 14 residues. Here the CDR3 DNA reads TGTGCCAGCAGTTACGCCTACAGGGTCACTGAAGCTTTCTTT. Encoded protein: CASSYAYRVTEAFF.

The J gene is TRBJ2-2, the V gene TRBV28; 7 nucleotides agree with TRBD1. CDR3 length: 13 amino acids. Per germline, CDR1 MDHEN and CDR2 SYDVKM. V trimming: 5 bases; J trimming: 8 bases; junction bases outside the gene matches: 5. The CDR3 sequence: CASSQTGVGELFF. In DNA form, the CDR3 reads TGTGCCAGCAGTCAAACAGGGGTTGGGGAGCTGTTTTTT.

The DNA of the CDR3 is TGTGCCAGCAGTGAAGACCTAGCGGGGACAAGCACAGATACGCAGTATTTT. This encodes CASSEDLAGTSTDTQYF. The chain couples TRBV6-1 to TRBJ2-3, with 9 bases matching TRBD2. Germline V gene data show CDR1 as MNHNS and CDR2 as SASEGT. The V gene end was trimmed by 1 base and the J gene end by 0 bases; junction bases not matched to a gene: 5. The CDR3 contains 17 residues.

V and J are TRBV3-1 and TRBJ1-2; D is ambiguous. V lost 1 base, J lost 0 bases, and 15 bases lay in between. CDR3 size: 17 residues. Per germline, CDR1 LGHDT and CDR2 YNNKEL (reference sequence). The CDR3 is CASSQVFSADSNYGYTF. CDR3 nucleotide sequence: TGTGCCAGCAGCCAAGTTTTTTCGGCGGATTCTAACTATGGCTACACCTTC.

Comments on this clonotype: At one of its ends the junction is not consistent with the germline gene, which may arise from a read error. The rearrangement uses TRBV6-1 and TRBJ2-3; 7 bases are shared with TRBD1. Germline V gene sequence: CDR1 MNHNS, CDR2 SASEGT. CDR3 size: 19 residues. The CDR3 DNA reads TGTGCCAGCAGTGGCATCCCCCGACTGAGGGGGCCCGTAGGAGATACGAAGTATTTT. It specifies CASSGIPRLRGPVGDTKYF.

This clonotype came up a few times. The chain employs TRBV27 and TRBJ1-2; D is uncertain. V was trimmed by 5 bases and J by 8 bases, leaving 21 bases between them. Germline V CDR1 and CDR2: MNHEY, SMNVEV (reference sequence). This CDR3 region has 15 residues. CDR3: CASSLHPMLPKGYTF. The CDR3 coding sequence is TGTGCCAGCAGTCTCCACCCGATGCTACCGAAAGGCTACACCTTC.